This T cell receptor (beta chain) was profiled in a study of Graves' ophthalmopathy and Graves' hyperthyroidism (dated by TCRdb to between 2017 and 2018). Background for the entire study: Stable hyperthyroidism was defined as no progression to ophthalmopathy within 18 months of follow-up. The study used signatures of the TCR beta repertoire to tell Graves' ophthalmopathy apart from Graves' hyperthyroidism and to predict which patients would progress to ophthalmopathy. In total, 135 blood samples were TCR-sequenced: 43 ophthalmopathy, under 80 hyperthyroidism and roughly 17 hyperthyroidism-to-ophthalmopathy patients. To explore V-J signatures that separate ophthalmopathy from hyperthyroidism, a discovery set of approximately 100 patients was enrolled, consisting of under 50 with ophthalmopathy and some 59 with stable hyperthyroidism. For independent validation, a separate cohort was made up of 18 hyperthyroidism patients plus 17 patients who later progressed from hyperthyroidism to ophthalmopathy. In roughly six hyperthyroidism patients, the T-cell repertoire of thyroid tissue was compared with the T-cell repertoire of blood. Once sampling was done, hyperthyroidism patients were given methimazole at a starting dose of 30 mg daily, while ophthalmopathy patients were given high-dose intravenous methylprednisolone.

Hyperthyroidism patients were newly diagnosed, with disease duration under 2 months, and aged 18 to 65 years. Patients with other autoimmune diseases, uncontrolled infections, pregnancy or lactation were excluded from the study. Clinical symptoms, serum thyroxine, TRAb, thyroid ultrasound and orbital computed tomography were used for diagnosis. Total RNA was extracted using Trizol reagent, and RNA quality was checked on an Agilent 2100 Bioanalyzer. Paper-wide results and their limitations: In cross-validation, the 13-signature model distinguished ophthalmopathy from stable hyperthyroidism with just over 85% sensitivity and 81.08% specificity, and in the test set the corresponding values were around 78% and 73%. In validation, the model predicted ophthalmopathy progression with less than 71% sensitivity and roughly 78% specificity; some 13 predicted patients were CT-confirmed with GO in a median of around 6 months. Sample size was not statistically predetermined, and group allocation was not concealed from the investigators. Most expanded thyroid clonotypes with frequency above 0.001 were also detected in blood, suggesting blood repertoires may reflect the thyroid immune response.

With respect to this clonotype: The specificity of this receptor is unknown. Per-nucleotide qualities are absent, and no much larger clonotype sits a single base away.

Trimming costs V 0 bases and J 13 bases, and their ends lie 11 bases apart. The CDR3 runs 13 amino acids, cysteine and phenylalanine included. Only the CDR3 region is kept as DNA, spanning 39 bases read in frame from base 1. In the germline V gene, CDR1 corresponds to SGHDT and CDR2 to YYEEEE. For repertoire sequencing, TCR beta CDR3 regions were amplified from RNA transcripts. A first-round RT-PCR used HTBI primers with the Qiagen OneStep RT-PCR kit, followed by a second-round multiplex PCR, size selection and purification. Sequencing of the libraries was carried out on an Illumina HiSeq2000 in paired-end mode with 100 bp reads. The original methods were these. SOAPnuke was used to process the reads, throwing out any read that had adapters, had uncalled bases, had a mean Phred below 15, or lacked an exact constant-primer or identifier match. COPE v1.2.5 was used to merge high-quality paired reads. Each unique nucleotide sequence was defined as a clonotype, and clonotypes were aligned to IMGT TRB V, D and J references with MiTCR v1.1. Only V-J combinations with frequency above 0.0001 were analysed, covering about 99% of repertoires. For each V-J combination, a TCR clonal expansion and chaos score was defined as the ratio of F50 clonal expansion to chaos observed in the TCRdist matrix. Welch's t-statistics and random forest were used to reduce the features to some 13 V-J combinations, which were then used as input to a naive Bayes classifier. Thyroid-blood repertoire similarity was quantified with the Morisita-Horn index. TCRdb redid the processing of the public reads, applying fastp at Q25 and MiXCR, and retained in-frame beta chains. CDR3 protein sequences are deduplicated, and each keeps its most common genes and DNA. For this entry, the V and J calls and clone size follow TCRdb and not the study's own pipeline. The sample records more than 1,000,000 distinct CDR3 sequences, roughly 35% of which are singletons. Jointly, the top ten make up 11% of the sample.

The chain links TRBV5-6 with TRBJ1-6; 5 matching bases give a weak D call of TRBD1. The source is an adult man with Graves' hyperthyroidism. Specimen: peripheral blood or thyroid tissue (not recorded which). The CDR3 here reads CASSLAGQSPLHF. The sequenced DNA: TGTGCCAGCAGCTTGGCAGGGCAGTCTCCCCTCCACTTT.